This T cell receptor beta chain was captured in a study of blood T cell repertoires in COVID-19. The CDR3 spans 15 residues. Germline V gene lookup returns CDR1 KGHSH and CDR2 LQKENI. V gave up 0 bases and J gave up 0 bases, with 7 bases separating them. Original methodology: Reference gene primers were amplified, and this amplification served to estimate nucleated cell counts. TCRdb's copy holds only in-frame clones and misses some; the assay was immunoSEQ multiplex PCR. From that table come the V and J calls and clone size; the DNA was used to work out D and trimming. Of some 200,000 clones listed, roughly 84% are singletons.

This clonotype originated in an elderly woman with active or convalescent COVID-19. The J gene is TRBJ2-3, the V gene TRBV18; TRBD2 is a possible D gene (6 bases). The sequencing sample was made of peripheral blood. The CDR3 DNA is TGTGCCAGCTCACCACCAGGGACTAGCACAGATACGCAGTATTTT. Amino acids: CASSPPGTSTDTQYF.